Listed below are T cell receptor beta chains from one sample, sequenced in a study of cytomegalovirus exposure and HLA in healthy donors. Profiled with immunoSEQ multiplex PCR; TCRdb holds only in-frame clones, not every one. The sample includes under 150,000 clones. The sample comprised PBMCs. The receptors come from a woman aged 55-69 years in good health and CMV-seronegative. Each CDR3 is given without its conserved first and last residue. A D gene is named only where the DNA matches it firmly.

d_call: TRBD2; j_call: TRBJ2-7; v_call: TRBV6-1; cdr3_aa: ASSEEARGGEQY
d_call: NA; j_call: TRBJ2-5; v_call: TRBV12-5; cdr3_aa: ASGLSSGPTPETQY
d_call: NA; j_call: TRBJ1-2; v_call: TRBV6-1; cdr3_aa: ASSEAGQGGGYT
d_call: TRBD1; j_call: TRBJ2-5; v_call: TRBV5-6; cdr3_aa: ASSTGQGGETQY
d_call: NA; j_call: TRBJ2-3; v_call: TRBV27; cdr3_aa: ASSSSGGGPSTDTQY
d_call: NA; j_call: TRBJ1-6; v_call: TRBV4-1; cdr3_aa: ASSQQRQTSPLH
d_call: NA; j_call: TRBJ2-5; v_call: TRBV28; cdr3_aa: ASRLGRETQY
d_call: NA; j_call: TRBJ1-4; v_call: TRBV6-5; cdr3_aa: ASSYAHGGSNEKLF
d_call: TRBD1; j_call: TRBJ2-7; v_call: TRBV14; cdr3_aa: ASSQERTGVEQY
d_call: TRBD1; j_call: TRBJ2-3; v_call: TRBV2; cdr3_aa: ASSYRDRGTDTQY
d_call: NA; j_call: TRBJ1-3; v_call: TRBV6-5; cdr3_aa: ASISNGNTIY
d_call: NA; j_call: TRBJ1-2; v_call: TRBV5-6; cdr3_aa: ASSLRWQNYGYT
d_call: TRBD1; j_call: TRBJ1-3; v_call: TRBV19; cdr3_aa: ASSTRTGTGNTIY
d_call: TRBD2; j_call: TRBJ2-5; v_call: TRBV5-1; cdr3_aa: ASSLWTSVSQETQY
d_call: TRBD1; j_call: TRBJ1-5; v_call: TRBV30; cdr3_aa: AWSIEGLRTGGDQPQH
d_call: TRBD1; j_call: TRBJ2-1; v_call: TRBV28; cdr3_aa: ASSQDRGLSNEQF